Each of the 21 T cell receptor beta chains below was sequenced from the same sample in a study of siplizumab effects on memory and regulatory T cells (dated by TCRdb to about 2019). Receptors were amplified or captured by the immunoSEQ multiplex PCR assay. This is the immuneACCESS table as TCRdb keeps it, with only in-frame sequences that have V and J called. A part of the clones is gone; compared with another copy, unresolved V genes explain less than half, and the rest is unexplained. Across this sample there are roughly 100,000 clones, with 92% seen only once. The ten largest account for 0.85% to 1.2% of the sample. Sequenced sample: CD4+ T cells sorted from blood. The receptors were gathered from a human donor in good health.

A few counts support this clone. The V call is TRBV28, the J call TRBJ1-5; tentatively, D is TRBD1 (5 bases). The germline gives CDR1 MDHEN, CDR2 SYDVKM. Trimming took 7 bases from V and 4 from J, leaving 23 bases between them. The CDR3 sequence is 17 residues long. Here the CDR3 reads CASNSIRGDGGNQPQHF. In DNA form, the CDR3 reads TGTGCCAGCAATTCTATACGGGGGGATGGAGGGAATCAGCCCCAGCATTTT.

The V and J genes are TRBV2 and TRBJ1-4, with 8 bases that match TRBD1. Germline CDR1 SNHLY, CDR2 FYNNEI. The CDR3 is made up of 14 amino acids. V was clipped by 11 bases and J by 4 bases; unmatched bases: 9. The CDR3 nucleotides read TGTGCCGTACTCCGGGACAGGCATAATGAAAAACTGTTTTTT. It specifies CAVLRDRHNEKLFF.

The chain uses TRBV21-1 and TRBJ2-2; the listed D gene, TRBD1, was not tested against the DNA. TRBV21-1 corresponds to a pseudogene. This CDR3 contains 18 residues. CDR3 DNA: TGTGCCAGCAGCACCCTAATAGGGACAGATCTGGACACCGGGGAGCTGTTTTTT. Encoded protein: CASSTLIGTDLDTGELFF.

This clone was seen a handful of times. V and J are TRBV6-5 and TRBJ2-7, with no clear D. The CDR3 is 13 residues long. Looked up from germline, CDR1 is MNHEY and CDR2 is SVGAGI. V lost 6 bases, J lost 3 bases, and 12 bases lay in between. The CDR3 region is CASSLGSYYEQYF. As DNA, the CDR3 is TGTGCCAGCAGCCTAGGATCCTACTACGAGCAGTACTTC.

The gene calls are TRBV30 and TRBJ2-1, with a possible D match to TRBD1 (6 bases). Germline V gene sequence: CDR1 GTSNPN, CDR2 SVGIG (reference sequence). V dropped 0 bases and J dropped 7 bases, with 16 bases sitting between them. The CDR3 totals 15 residues. The CDR3 region has the DNA TGTGCCTGGAGTGTGGATTATAACAGGGTTAATGAGCAGTTCTTC. Amino acids: CAWSVDYNRVNEQFF.

CDR3 nucleotide sequence: TGTGCCAGCAGCTTCGACAGGGGCAATGAGCAGTTCTTC. Amino acids: CASSFDRGNEQFF. This chain joins TRBV7-2 and TRBJ2-1; 8 bases line up with TRBD1. Germline CDR1 and CDR2: SGHTA and FQGNSA. V lost 3 bases to trimming and J lost 6 bases; unmatched junction nucleotides: 1. The CDR3 totals 13 residues.

This clone occurred a few times. The V gene is TRBV11-3, the J gene TRBJ2-5, with D possibly matching TRBD2 (6 bases). The CDR3 spans 13 residues. The germline gives CDR1 SGHNT, CDR2 YENEEA. The V end lost 5 bases, the J end lost 4 bases, and 11 bases lay between the germline ends. CDR3 residues: CASSRKAGETQYF. For the CDR3, the DNA is TGTGCCAGCAGCCGAAAAGCGGGAGAGACCCAGTACTTC.

J is TRBJ1-4 and V is TRBV6-5, with TRBD1 identical over 7 bases. The germline V gene encodes CDR1 MNHEY and CDR2 SVGAGI. The CDR3 covers 14 residues. V was clipped by 6 bases and J by 3 bases; unmatched bases: 4. The CDR3 reads CASSRGQPNEKLFF. The CDR3 region has the DNA TGTGCCAGCAGCAGGGGACAGCCTAATGAAAAACTGTTTTTT.

Here the CDR3 DNA reads TGCGCCAGCAGACACCTGGGGGGGGCGAGGGACACTGAAGCTTTCTTT. Residues: CASRHLGGARDTEAFF. J is TRBJ1-1 and V is TRBV5-1, with D maybe TRBD1 (6 bases). CDR1 SGHRS and CDR2 YFSETQ come from the germline V gene. This CDR3 spans 16 amino acids. Trimming removed 5 bases from V and 3 bases from J, with 20 bases in between.

The rearrangement links TRBV7-9 to TRBJ2-3, with 9 bases lining up with TRBD2. The CDR3 spans 18 residues. Germline CDR1 SEHNR, CDR2 FQNEAQ (reference sequence). V was clipped by 3 bases and J by 3 bases; unmatched bases: 13. The CDR3 loop reads CASSFLAGDLSLTDTQYF. The CDR3 nucleotides read TGTGCCAGCAGCTTCTTAGCGGGAGATCTCTCTCTGACAGATACGCAGTATTTT. Drawing the rest from reference TRBV7-9 and TRBJ2-3, the complete variable domain is DTGVSQNPRHKITKRGQNVTFRCDPISEHNRLYWYRQTLGQGPEFLTYFQNEAQLEKSRLLSDRFSAERPKGSFSTLEIQRTEQGDSAMYLCASSFLAGDLSLTDTQYFGPGTRLTVL.

J is TRBJ2-7 and V is TRBV30, with D perhaps matching TRBD2 (7 bases). Trimming took 4 bases from V and 3 from J, leaving 13 bases between them. Per the germline V gene, CDR1 is GTSNPN and CDR2 is SVGIG (reference sequence). The CDR3 covers 13 residues. The CDR3 here is CAWTGEGRYEQYF. For the CDR3, the DNA is TGTGCCTGGACAGGGGAGGGTCGCTACGAGCAGTACTTC.

This clone showed up just a few times. J is TRBJ2-3 and V is TRBV5-1; the D is unclear. This CDR3 spans 15 amino acids. The germline gives CDR1 SGHRS, CDR2 YFSETQ. Trimming removed 1 base at V and 1 base at J, with 10 bases between. Here the CDR3 reads CASSLFSGRTDTQYF. CDR3 coding DNA: TGCGCCAGCAGCTTGTTTTCTGGCCGCACAGATACGCAGTATTTT.

The table lists this clone with a count of one. The genes are TRBV6-5 and TRBJ2-7, with a tentative D call TRBD2 (6 bases). The CDR3 runs to 14 residues. CDR1 and CDR2 (germline): MNHEY, SVGAGI. V lost 6 bases and J 0 bases, leaving 12 bases between the germline ends. CDR3 residues: CASRPWDSSYEQYF. The CDR3 DNA reads TGTGCCAGCAGACCCTGGGACTCCTCCTACGAGCAGTACTTC.

The rearrangement joins TRBV19 to TRBJ2-3; D is uncertain. The CDR3 spans 11 residues. Trimming stripped 4 bases from V and 8 bases from J, with 7 bases between. Germline-derived CDR1 and CDR2 are LNHDA and SQIVND (reference sequence). Written as DNA, the CDR3 is TGTGCCAGTAGTAGGAAAGGTACGCAGTATTTT. This gives the protein CASSRKGTQYF.

The genes are TRBV5-5 and TRBJ2-5; TRBD2 matches 7 bases. The trim removed 2 bases at V and 5 bases at J, leaving 6 bases unmatched. Germline CDR1 and CDR2: SGHKS and YYEKEE (reference sequence). This CDR3 is built from 14 residues. Here the CDR3 DNA reads TGTGCCAGCAGCTTTGCGGGAGCCGGGGAGACCCAGTACTTC. Its protein is CASSFAGAGETQYF.

The chain uses TRBV19 and TRBJ1-4; 7 bases align to TRBD1. Trimming removed 0 bases from V and 6 bases from J; junction bases left unmatched: 25. The CDR3 extends over 22 amino acids. Germline-derived CDR1 and CDR2 are LNHDA and SQIVND (reference sequence). CDR3 nucleotides: TGTGCCAGTAGTATAGATCCCCCGTCGATACTTGACAGGGACCAAGGGGATGAAAAACTGTTTTTT. The encoded protein is CASSIDPPSILDRDQGDEKLFF.

DNA of the CDR3: TGTGCCAGCAGTGAAGTTTTGCCTCAGGCAGGGAGAAATCAGCCCCAGCATTTT. Protein: CASSEVLPQAGRNQPQHF. This rearrangement joins TRBV6-1 to TRBJ1-5, with D possibly TRBD1 on 5 matching bases. The CDR3 contains 18 residues. Germline CDR1 reads MNHNS; CDR2 reads SASEGT. Trimming pared 1 base from V and 4 bases from J, leaving 20 bases between.

The chain joins TRBV9 to TRBJ2-6, with TRBD2 as a possible D gene (6 bases). Germline V gene sequence: CDR1 SGDLS, CDR2 YYNGEE. V lost 1 base and J lost 1, with 15 bases in between. The CDR3 is 18 residues long. CDR3 bases: TGTGCCAGCAGCGTACCGACCGGGAGCCGGTCTGGGGCCAACGTCCTGACTTTC. Protein: CASSVPTGSRSGANVLTF.

V gene TRBV19 combines with J gene TRBJ1-4; no clear D gene. The V gene lost 3 bases and the J gene lost 0 bases, with 11 bases spanning the gap. The germline gives CDR1 LNHDA, CDR2 SQIVND (reference sequence). CDR3 length: 16 amino acids. Written as DNA, the CDR3 is TGTGCCAGTAGTATCCAGGCGGCTGCAACTAATGAAAAACTGTTTTTT. Its translation is CASSIQAAATNEKLFF.

This chain connects TRBV5-8 to TRBJ2-3, with 9 nucleotides matching TRBD1. The ends lost 2 bases at V and 2 bases at J; junction bases unmatched: 6. CDR3 length: 16 amino acids. The germline V gene has CDR1 SGHTS and CDR2 YDEGEE. This CDR3 is CASSFPGTGNTDTQYF. The CDR3 nucleotides are TGTGCCAGCAGCTTCCCCGGGACAGGGAACACAGATACGCAGTATTTT.

The table lists this clone with a count of one. V usage is TRBV5-1 and J usage is TRBJ2-7; D call uncertain. Between the trimmed V and J ends, which lost 4 bases and 2 bases, there was a span of 4 bases. The CDR3 length is 11 residues. CDR1 and CDR2 from the germline V gene are SGHRS and YFSETQ. The CDR3 coding sequence is TGCGCCAGCAGCGGGGCCTACGAGCAGTACTTC. Its translation is CASSGAYEQYF.